A selection of T cell receptor beta chains follows, all from one sample in a study of breast tumors, draining lymph nodes, adjacent tissues. TCRdb itself ran the multiplex PCR reads through MiXCR, one entry per CDR3 protein. The sample contains 200,000 or so distinct CDR3 sequences, 31% of which appear only once. The specimen sequenced was axillary lymph node tissue. All receptors come from a female donor with breast cancer. Some clones in this sample may be carry-over from other donors' samples. The CDR3 runs from the conserved cysteine through the conserved F or W. Fields, in order: CDR3 length, V gene, clone size, J gene, D gene, CDR3 protein, CDR3 DNA. D genes are given only for firm matches. Clone size is not always given. Where it is, it says once, few, many or a class for expanded clones.

14	TRBV3-1	-	TRBJ1-2	-	CASSRPEANYGYTF	TGTGCCAGCAGCCGGCCCGAGGCTAACTATGGCTACACCTTC
13	TRBV5-1	many	TRBJ2-5	-	CASSLGVQETQYF	TGCGCCAGCAGCTTAGGGGTCCAAGAGACCCAGTACTTC
14	TRBV9	many	TRBJ1-2	-	CASSVGRVDYGYTF	TGTGCCAGCAGCGTTGGAAGGGTCGACTATGGCTACACCTTC
15	TRBV6-1	few	TRBJ1-1	TRBD1	CASSGRTGVGTEAFF	TGTGCCAGCAGTGGGAGGACAGGGGTGGGCACTGAAGCTTTCTTT
15	TRBV7-7	many	TRBJ2-5	TRBD1	CASSQGGVGDETQYF	TGTGCTAGCAGCCAAGGGGGCGTGGGGGACGAGACCCAGTACTTC
14	TRBV2	few	TRBJ2-5	-	CASKGGGSGETQYF	TGTGCCAGCAAGGGTGGGGGGAGTGGAGAGACCCAGTACTTC
15	TRBV6-6	-	TRBJ2-4	-	CASRPRPGAGNIQYF	TGTGCCAGCAGACCCCGCCCGGGGGCGGGGAACATTCAGTACTTC
13	TRBV3-1	many	TRBJ2-3	-	CASSRLGRDTQYF	TGTGCCAGCAGCAGACTCGGGCGGGATACGCAGTATTTT
14	TRBV9	-	TRBJ2-1	-	CASSVVGSYNEQFF	TGTGCCAGCAGCGTAGTAGGGTCCTACAATGAGCAGTTCTTC
12	TRBV20-1	many	TRBJ1-3	TRBD1	CSAEGAGNTIYF	TGCAGTGCGGAGGGGGCGGGAAACACCATATATTTT
14	TRBV7-8	many	TRBJ1-2	TRBD1	CASSLDRGSYGYTF	TGTGCCAGCAGCTTAGACAGGGGGAGCTATGGCTACACCTTC
15	TRBV14	many	TRBJ2-7	-	CASSHQSGGTFEQYF	TGTGCCAGCAGCCACCAGTCAGGGGGGACATTCGAGCAGTACTTC
13	TRBV29-1	many	TRBJ2-7	TRBD2	CSVSRGVLYEQYF	TGCAGCGTTTCCCGGGGGGTTCTCTACGAGCAGTACTTC
13	TRBV6-5	many	TRBJ1-2	-	CASSSDTDYGYTF	TGTGCCAGCAGTTCGGACACCGACTATGGCTACACCTTC
14	TRBV14	many	TRBJ2-5	-	CASSQVRQQETQYF	TGTGCCAGCAGCCAAGTTCGTCAGCAAGAGACCCAGTACTTC
15	TRBV7-2	-	TRBJ2-1	TRBD2	CASSLVPGGYNEQFF	TGTGCCAGCAGCTTAGTCCCCGGGGGGTACAATGAGCAGTTCTTC
15	TRBV20-1	-	TRBJ1-6	TRBD1	CSAKMTGGGDSPLHF	TGCAGTGCTAAGATGACAGGGGGCGGTGATTCACCCCTCCACTTT
13	TRBV20-1	many	TRBJ2-1	-	CSATGDYDNEQFF	TGCAGTGCCACAGGGGACTACGACAATGAGCAGTTCTTC
12	TRBV19	-	TRBJ2-1	-	CARPPHSNEQFF	TGTGCCAGACCCCCCCATTCCAATGAACAGTTCTTC
16	TRBV7-8	many	TRBJ2-7	-	CASSLEGTPQPYEQYF	TGTGCCAGCAGCTTGGAGGGGACCCCTCAACCTTACGAGCAGTACTTC
15	TRBV10-1	few	TRBJ2-1	-	CASSEGRSSYNEQFF	TGCGCCAGCAGTGAGGGGAGAAGCTCCTACAATGAGCAGTTCTTC
16	TRBV12-3/TRBV12-4	many	TRBJ2-3	TRBD2	CASSLRGLAGDDTQYF	TGTGCCAGCAGTTTAAGGGGACTAGCGGGGGATGATACGCAGTATTTT
14	TRBV20-1	many	TRBJ2-1	-	CSARRASWFNEQFF	TGCAGTGCTAGACGGGCCAGCTGGTTCAATGAGCAGTTCTTC
15	TRBV7-2	many	TRBJ2-7	-	CASSLNRQGDYEQYF	TGTGCCAGCAGCTTAAATCGCCAGGGAGACTACGAGCAGTACTTC
12	TRBV18	many	TRBJ2-7	-	CASSPGGQEQYF	TGTGCCAGCTCACCTGGGGGGCAAGAGCAGTACTTC
16	TRBV12-3/TRBV12-4	-	TRBJ1-2	-	CASSFAEKGSNYGYTF	TGTGCCAGCAGTTTCGCAGAAAAGGGCTCTAACTATGGCTACACCTTC
16	TRBV11-2	many	TRBJ2-7	-	CASSLHQGSGTYEQYF	TGTGCCAGCAGCTTACACCAAGGTAGTGGGACCTACGAGCAGTACTTC
15	TRBV4-1	many	TRBJ1-5	-	CASSPSGVSNQPQHF	TGCGCCAGCAGCCCGTCCGGGGTAAGCAATCAGCCCCAGCATTTT
17	TRBV11-2	many	TRBJ2-7	TRBD2	CASSLSSTTSGSYEQYF	TGTGCCAGCAGCTTAAGTTCTACGACTAGCGGCTCCTACGAGCAGTACTTC